The 4 T cell receptor beta chains given below trace back to one sample, sequenced in a study of OX40 agonist ivuxolimab in advanced cancers. The data were produced by immunoSEQ multiplex PCR, yet TCRdb's version contains in-frame clones alone and is incomplete. This sample yields about 16,000 clones, of which over 75% are seen a single time; 29% belongs to the top ten. The specimen comprised CD4+ or CD8+ T cells sorted from blood, sampled in a trial of the OX40 agonist ivuxolimab. Receptors originate from an adult with an advanced solid tumor such as melanoma, head and neck, liver or kidney cancer.

The gene calls are TRBV6-6 and TRBJ1-5; D might be TRBD1 (6 bases). The CDR3 has 13 residues. Trimming left V 8 bases short and J 5 bases short, with 13 bases between. CDR1 MNHNY and CDR2 SVGAGI come from the germline V gene (reference sequence). The CDR3 loop is CASGYRDHQPQHF. The CDR3, as DNA: TGTGCCAGCGGATACAGGGATCATCAGCCCCAGCATTTT.

The chain links TRBV7-6 to TRBJ2-1; D is possibly TRBD1 or TRBD2 (6 bases each). This CDR3 is built from 16 residues. Trimming stripped 5 bases from V and 4 bases from J, with 18 bases between. CDR1 and CDR2 (germline): SGHVS, FNYEAQ. The CDR3 bases are TGTGCCAGCAGCGGAATAGGGGGGTTCTCTTACAATGAGCAGTTCTTC. As protein: CASSGIGGFSYNEQFF.

The chain recombines TRBV9 with TRBJ2-3, with TRBD1 identical over 11 bases. The germline V gene has CDR1 SGDLS and CDR2 YYNGEE. This CDR3 is 18 amino acids long. J gave up 1 base and V 3 bases, and 10 bases lay outside the gene matches. CDR3 amino acids: CASSEPGQGVVGTDTQYF. CDR3 nucleotide sequence: TGTGCCAGCAGCGAGCCGGGACAGGGGGTTGTTGGCACAGATACGCAGTATTTT.

The rearrangement links TRBV7-6 to TRBJ2-7; 9 bases align to TRBD1. The CDR3 totals 14 residues. The V gene's germline CDR1 is SGHVS and CDR2 FNYEAQ. V was clipped by 4 bases and J by 1 base; unmatched bases: 2. The CDR3 protein is CASSSGTGSYEQYF. The CDR3 DNA reads TGTGCCAGCAGCTCCGGGACAGGGTCCTACGAGCAGTACTTC.